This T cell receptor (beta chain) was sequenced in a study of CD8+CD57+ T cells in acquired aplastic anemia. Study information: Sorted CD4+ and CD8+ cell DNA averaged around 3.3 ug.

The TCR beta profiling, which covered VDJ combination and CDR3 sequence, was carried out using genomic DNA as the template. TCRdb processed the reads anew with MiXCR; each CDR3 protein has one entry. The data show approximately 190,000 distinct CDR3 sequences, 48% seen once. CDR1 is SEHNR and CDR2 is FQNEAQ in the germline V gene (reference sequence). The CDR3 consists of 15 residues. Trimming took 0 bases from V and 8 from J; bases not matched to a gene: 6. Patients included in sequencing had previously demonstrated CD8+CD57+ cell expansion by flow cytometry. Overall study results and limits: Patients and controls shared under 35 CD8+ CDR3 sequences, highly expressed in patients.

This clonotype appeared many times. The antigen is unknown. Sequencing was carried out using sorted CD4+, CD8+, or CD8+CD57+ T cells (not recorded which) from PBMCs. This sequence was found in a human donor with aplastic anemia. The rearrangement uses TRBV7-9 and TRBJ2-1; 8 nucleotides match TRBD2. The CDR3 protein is CASSLAGAGEYEQFF. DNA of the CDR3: TGTGCCAGCAGCTTAGCTGGAGCGGGAGAATATGAGCAGTTCTTC.